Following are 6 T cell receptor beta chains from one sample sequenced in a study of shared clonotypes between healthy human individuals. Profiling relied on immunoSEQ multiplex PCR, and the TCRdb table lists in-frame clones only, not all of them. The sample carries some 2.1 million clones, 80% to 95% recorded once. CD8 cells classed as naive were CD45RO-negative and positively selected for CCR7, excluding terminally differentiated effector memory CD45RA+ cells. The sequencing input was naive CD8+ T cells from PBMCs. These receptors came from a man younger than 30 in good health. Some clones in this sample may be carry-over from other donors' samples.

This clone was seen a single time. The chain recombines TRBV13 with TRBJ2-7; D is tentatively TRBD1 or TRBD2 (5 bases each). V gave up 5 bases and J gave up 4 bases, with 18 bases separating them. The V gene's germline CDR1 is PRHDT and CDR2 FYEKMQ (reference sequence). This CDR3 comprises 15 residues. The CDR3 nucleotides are TGTGCCAGCAGCCAAGCCGGGACCGCTGCATACGAGCAGTACTTC. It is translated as CASSQAGTAAYEQYF.

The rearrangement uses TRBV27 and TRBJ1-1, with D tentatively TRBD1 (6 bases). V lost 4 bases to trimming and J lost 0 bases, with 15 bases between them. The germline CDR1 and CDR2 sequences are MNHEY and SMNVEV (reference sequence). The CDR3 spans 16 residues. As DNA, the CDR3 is TGTGCCAGCAGTTCAAACGCAGGGACAATGAACACTGAAGCTTTCTTT. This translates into CASSSNAGTMNTEAFF.

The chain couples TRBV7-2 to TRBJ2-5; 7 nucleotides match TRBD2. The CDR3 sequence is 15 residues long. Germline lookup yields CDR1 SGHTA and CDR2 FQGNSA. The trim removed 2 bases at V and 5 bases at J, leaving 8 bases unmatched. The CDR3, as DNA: TGTGCCAGCAGCTTACCGGTACTGGGGGGGGAGACCCAGTACTTC. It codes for CASSLPVLGGETQYF.

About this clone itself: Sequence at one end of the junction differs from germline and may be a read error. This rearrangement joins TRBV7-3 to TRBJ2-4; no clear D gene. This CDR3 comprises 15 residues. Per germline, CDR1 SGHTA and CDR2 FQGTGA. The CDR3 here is CASSLTIGPTNIQYF. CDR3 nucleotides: TGTGCCAGCAGCCTAACAATAGGCCCTACAAACATTCAGTACTTC.

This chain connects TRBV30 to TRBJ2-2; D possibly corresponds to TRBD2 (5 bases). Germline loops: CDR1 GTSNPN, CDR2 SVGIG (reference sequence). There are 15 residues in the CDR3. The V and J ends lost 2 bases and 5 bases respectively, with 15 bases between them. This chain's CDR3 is CAWSRERWTTGELFF. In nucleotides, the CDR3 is TGTGCCTGGAGTCGGGAAAGGTGGACTACCGGGGAGCTGTTTTTT.

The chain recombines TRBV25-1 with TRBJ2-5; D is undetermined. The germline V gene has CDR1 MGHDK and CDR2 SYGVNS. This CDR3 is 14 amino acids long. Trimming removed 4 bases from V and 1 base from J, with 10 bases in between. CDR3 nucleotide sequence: TGTGCCAGCAGTGCAACCGGGCCCCAAGAGACCCAGTACTTC. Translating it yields CASSATGPQETQYF.